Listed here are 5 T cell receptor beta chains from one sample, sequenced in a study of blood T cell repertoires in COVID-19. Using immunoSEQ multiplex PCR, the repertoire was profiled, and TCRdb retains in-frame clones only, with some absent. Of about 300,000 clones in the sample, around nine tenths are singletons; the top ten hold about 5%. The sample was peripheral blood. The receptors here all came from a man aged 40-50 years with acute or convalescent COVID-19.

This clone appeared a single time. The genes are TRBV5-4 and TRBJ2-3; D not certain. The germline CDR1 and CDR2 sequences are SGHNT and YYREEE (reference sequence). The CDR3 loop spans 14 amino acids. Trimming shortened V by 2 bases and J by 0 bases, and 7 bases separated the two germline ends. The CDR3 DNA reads TGTGCCAGCAGCTTTATCCGGAGCACAGATACGCAGTATTTT. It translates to CASSFIRSTDTQYF.

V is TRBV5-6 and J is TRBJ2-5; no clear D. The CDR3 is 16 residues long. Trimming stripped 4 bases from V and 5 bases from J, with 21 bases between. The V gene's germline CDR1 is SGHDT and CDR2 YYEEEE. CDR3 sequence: CASSLVGRGRSETQYF. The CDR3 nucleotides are TGTGCCAGCAGCCTCGTTGGCCGTGGCAGATCGGAGACCCAGTACTTC.

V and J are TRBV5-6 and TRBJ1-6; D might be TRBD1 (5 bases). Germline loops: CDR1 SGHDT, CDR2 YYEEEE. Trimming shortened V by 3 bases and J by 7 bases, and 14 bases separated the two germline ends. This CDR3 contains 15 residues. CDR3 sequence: CASSWGGSLNSPLHF. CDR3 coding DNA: TGTGCCAGCAGCTGGGGGGGGTCCCTAAATTCACCCCTCCACTTT.

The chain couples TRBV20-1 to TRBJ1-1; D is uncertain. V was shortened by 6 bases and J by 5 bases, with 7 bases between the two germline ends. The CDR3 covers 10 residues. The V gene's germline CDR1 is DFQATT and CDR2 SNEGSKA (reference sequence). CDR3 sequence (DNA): TGCAGTGCCGCCGGGACTGAAGCTTTCTTT. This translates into CSAAGTEAFF.

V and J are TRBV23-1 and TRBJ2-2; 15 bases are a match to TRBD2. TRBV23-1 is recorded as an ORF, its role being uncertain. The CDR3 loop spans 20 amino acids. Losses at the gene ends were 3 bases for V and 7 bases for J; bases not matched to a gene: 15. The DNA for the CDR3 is TGCGCCAGCAGTCACAGGACTAGCGGGGGGGGAGCCAGCCTCAGCGGGGAGCTGTTTTTT. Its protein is CASSHRTSGGGASLSGELFF.